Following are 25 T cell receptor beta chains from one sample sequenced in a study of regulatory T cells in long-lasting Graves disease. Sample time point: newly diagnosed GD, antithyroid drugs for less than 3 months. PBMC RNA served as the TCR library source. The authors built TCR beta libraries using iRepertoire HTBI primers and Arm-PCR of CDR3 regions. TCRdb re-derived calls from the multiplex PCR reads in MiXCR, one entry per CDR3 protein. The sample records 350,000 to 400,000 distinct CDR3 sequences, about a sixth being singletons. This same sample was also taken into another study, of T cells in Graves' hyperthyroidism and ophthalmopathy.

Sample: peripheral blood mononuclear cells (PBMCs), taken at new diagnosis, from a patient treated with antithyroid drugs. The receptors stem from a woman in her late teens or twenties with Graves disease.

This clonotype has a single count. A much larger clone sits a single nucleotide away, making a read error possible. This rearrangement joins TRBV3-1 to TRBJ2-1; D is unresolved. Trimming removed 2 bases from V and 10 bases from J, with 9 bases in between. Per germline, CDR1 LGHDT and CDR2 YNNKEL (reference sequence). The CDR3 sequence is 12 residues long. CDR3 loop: CASSQLGEEQFF. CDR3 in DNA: TGTGCCAGCAGCCAATTAGGAGAAGAGCAGTTCTTC.

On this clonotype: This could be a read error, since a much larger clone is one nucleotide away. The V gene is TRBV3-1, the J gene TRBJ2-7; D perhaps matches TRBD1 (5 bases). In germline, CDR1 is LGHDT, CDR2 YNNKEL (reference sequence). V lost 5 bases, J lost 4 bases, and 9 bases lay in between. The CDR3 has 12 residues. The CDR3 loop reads CASSARDYEQYF. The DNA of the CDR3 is TGTGCCAGCAGCGCCAGGGATTACGAGCAGTACTTC.

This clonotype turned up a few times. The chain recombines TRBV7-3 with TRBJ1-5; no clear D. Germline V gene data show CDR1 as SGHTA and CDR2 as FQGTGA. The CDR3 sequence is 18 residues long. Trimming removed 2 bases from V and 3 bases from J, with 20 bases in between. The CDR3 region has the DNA TGTGCCAGCAGCTTATATTTACTTAGAGACCCGGACAATCAGCCCCAGCATTTT. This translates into CASSLYLLRDPDNQPQHF.

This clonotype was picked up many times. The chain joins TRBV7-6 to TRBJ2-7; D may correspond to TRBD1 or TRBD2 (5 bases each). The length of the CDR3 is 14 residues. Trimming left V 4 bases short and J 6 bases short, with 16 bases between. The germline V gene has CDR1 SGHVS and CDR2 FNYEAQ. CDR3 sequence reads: CASSSTLGVGEQYF. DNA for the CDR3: TGTGCCAGCAGCTCTACTCTGGGGGTTGGCGAGCAGTACTTC.

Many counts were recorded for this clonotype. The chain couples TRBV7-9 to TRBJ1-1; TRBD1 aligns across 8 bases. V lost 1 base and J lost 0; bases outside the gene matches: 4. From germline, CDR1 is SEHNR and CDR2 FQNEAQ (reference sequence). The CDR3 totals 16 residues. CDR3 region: CASSLETGGLNTEAFF. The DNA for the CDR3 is TGTGCCAGCAGCTTAGAAACAGGGGGACTGAACACTGAAGCTTTCTTT. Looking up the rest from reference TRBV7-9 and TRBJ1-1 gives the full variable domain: DTGVSQNPRHKITKRGQNVTFRCDPISEHNRLYWYRQTLGQGPEFLTYFQNEAQLEKSRLLSDRFSAERPKGSFSTLEIQRTEQGDSAMYLCASSLETGGLNTEAFFGQGTRLTVV.

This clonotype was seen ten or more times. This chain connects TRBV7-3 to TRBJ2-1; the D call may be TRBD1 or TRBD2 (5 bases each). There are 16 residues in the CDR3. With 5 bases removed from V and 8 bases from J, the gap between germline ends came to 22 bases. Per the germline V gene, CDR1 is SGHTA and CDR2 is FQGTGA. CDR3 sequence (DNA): TGTGCCAGCAGCGTAATACCGGGACCTGGTAGGGATGAGCAGTTCTTC. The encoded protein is CASSVIPGPGRDEQFF.

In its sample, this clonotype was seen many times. The CDR3 region has the DNA TGTGCCAGCAGTTCCCCCGATACCGGGCCCCGCTATGGCTACACCTTC. Encoded protein: CASSSPDTGPRYGYTF. The rearrangement uses TRBV28 and TRBJ1-2; D unclear. The germline gives CDR1 MDHEN, CDR2 SYDVKM. The length of the CDR3 is 16 residues. The V end lost 4 bases, the J end lost 4 bases, and 19 bases lay between the germline ends.

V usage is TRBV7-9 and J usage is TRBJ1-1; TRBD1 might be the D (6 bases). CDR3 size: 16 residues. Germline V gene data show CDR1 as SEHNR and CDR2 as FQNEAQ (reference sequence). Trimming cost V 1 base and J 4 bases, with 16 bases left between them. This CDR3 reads CASSLESGVMRTEAFF. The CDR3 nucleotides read TGTGCCAGCAGCTTAGAGTCAGGGGTGATGCGCACTGAAGCTTTCTTT. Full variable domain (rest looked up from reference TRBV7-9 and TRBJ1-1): DTGVSQNPRHKITKRGQNVTFRCDPISEHNRLYWYRQTLGQGPEFLTYFQNEAQLEKSRLLSDRFSAERPKGSFSTLEIQRTEQGDSAMYLCASSLESGVMRTEAFFGQGTRLTVV.

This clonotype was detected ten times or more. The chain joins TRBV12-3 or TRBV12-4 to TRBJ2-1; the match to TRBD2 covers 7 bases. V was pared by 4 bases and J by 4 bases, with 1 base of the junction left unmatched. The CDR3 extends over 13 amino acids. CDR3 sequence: CASSSLAYNEQFF. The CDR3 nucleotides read TGTGCCAGCAGTTCACTAGCGTACAATGAGCAGTTCTTC.

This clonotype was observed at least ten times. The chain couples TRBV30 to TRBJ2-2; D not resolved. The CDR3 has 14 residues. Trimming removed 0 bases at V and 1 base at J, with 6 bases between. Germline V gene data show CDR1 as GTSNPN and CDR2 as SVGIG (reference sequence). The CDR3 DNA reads TGTGCCTGGAGTGTACTCGGGAACACCGGGGAGCTGTTTTTT. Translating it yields CAWSVLGNTGELFF.

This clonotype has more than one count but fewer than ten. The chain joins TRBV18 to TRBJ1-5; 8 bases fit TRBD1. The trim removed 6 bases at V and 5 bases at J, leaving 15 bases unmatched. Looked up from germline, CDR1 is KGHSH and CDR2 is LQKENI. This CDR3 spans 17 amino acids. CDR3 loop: CASSRTLRVTGDQPQHF. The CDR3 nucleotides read TGTGCCAGCTCGCGGACCCTCAGAGTGACAGGGGATCAGCCCCAGCATTTT.

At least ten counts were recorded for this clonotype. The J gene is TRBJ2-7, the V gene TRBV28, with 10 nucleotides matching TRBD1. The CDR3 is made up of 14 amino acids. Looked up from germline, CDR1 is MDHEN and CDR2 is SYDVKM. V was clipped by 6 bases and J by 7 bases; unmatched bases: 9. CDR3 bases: TGTGCCAGCAGCTTGACAGGGGGCCTTGAGGAGCAGTACTTC. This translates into CASSLTGGLEEQYF.

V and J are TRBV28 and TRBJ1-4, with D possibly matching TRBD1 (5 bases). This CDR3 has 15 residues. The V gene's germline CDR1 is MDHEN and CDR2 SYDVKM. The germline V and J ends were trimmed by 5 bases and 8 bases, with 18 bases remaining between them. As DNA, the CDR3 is TGTGCCAGCAGTCCATGGGACCCCGAAGGGGAAAAACTGTTTTTT. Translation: CASSPWDPEGEKLFF.

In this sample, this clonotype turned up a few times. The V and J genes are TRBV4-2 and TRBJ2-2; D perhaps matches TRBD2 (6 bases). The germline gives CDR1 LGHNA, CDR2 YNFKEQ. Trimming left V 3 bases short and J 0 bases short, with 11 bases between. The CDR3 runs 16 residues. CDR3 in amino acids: CASSHLSGANTGELFF. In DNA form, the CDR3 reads TGTGCCAGCAGCCACCTGTCGGGGGCGAACACCGGGGAGCTGTTTTTT.

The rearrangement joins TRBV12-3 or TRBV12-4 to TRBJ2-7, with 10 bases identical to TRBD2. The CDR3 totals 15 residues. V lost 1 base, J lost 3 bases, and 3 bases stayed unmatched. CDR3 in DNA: TGTGCCAGCAGTTTAGAGGGACTAGCGAACTACGAGCAGTACTTC. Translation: CASSLEGLANYEQYF.

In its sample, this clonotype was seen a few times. This CDR3 reads CASSQTGSTEAFF. The CDR3 coding sequence is TGCGCCAGCAGCCAGACAGGGTCCACTGAAGCTTTCTTT. The chain joins TRBV4-1 to TRBJ1-1; 7 bases agree with TRBD1. V lost 3 bases, J lost 4 bases, and 2 bases stayed unmatched. Looked up from germline, CDR1 is MGHRA and CDR2 is YSYEKL. This CDR3 contains 13 residues.

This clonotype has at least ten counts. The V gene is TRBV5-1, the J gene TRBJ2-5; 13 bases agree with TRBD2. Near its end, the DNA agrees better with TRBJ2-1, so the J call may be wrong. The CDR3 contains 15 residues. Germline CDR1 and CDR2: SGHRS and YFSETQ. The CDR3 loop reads CASSLTSGRANEQFF. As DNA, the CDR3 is TGCGCCAGCAGCTTGACTAGCGGGAGGGCAAATGAGCAGTTCTTC.

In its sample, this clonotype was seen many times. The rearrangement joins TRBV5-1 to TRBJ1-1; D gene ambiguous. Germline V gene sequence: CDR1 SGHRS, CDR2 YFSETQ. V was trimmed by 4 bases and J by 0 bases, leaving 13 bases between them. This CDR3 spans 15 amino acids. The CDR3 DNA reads TGCGCCAGCAGCATGAGCGGGGAGATGAACACTGAAGCTTTCTTT. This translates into CASSMSGEMNTEAFF.

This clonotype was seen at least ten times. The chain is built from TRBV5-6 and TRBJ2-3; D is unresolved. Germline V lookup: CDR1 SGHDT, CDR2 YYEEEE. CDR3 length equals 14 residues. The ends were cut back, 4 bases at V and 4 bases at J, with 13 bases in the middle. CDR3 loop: CASSPDPLADTQYF. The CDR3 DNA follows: TGTGCCAGCAGCCCGGACCCCCTCGCAGATACGCAGTATTTT.

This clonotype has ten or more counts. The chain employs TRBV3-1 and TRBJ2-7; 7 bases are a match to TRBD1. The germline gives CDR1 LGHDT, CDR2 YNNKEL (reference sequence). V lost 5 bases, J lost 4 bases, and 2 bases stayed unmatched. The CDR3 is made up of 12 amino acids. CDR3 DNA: TGTGCCAGCAGCGAGGGGGCGTACGAGCAGTACTTC. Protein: CASSEGAYEQYF.

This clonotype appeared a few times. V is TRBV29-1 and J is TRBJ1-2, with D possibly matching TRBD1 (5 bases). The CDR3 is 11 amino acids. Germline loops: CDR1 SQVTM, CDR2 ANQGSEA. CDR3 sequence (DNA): TGCTTCGGAGGAGACAGCTATGGCTACACCTTC. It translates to CFGGDSYGYTF.

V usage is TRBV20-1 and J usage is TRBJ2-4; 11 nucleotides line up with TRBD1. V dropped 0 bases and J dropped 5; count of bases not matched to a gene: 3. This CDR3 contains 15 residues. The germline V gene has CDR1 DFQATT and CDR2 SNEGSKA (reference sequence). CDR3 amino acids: CSARDRGQGENIQYF. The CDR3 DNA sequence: TGCAGTGCTAGAGATAGGGGACAGGGGGAAAACATTCAGTACTTC.

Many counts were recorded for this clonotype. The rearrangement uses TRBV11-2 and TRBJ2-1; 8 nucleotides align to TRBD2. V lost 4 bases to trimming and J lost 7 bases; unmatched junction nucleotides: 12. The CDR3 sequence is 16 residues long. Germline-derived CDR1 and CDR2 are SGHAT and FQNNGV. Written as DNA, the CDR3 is TGTGCCAGCAGCTCAATACCGGGAGGGCCCGGGAATGAGCAGTTCTTC. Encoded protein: CASSSIPGGPGNEQFF.

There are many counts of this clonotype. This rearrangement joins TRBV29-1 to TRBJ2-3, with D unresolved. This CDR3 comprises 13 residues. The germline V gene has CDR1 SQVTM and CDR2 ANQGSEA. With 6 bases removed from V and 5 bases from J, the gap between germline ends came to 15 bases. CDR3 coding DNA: TGCAGCGTCGGCACATTCTGGGGAGATACGCAGTATTTT. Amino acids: CSVGTFWGDTQYF.

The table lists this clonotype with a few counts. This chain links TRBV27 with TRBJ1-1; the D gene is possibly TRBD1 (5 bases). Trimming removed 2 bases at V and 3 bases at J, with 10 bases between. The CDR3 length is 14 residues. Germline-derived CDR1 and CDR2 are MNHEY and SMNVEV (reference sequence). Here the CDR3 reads CASSLGDGDTEAFF. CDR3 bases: TGTGCCAGCAGTTTAGGGGACGGGGACACTGAAGCTTTCTTT.